The 25 T cell receptor beta chains in this list originate from one sample, sequenced in a study of read filtering for tumor transcriptome and immune sequencing. Molecular barcoded adaptors covering alpha/delta and beta/gamma chains were used on 400 ng RNA. TCRdb recomputed calls from the reads with MiXCR, one row per CDR3 protein. The repertoire has around 140,000 distinct CDR3 sequences, 13% of them found once; the top ten carry just under 8.5%. Sequenced material: a population of CD138-negative cells sorted from bone marrow. The receptors were sampled from a donor at least 40 years old with multiple myeloma.

As concerns this clonotype: A read error is likely, as this CDR3 ends without the conserved phenylalanine or tryptophan. The V and J genes are TRBV7-2 and TRBJ2-1, with TRBD2 matching over 7 bases. Germline CDR1 reads SGHTA; CDR2 reads FQGNSA. The CDR3 covers 13 residues. V shed 6 bases, J shed 12 bases, and the junction held 11 bases outside the gene matches. In DNA form, the CDR3 reads TGTGCCAGCAGTTTCGGCGGGAGCGCCGGGCAGTTCCTC. Protein product: CASSFGGSAGQFL.

With respect to this clonotype: A much bigger clone sits one base away, suggesting this may be a read error. The V call is TRBV3-1, the J call TRBJ1-6; D call uncertain. Germline loops: CDR1 LGHDT, CDR2 YNNKEL (reference sequence). The CDR3 runs to 14 residues. Trimming took off 6 bases at V and 8 bases at J, with 14 bases between the two ends. This CDR3 is CASRSLDSDSPLHF. The CDR3 DNA follows: TGTGCCAGCAGGAGCCTGGACTCGGATTCACCCCTCCACTTT.

The sample holds a few counts of this clonotype. This CDR3 fails to terminate in the conserved phenylalanine or tryptophan, so it likely reflects a read error. The J gene is TRBJ2-7, the V gene TRBV20-1; TRBD2 might be the D (6 bases). The CDR3 is 18 residues long. The germline V gene has CDR1 DFQATT and CDR2 SNEGSKA (reference sequence). Deletions cut 0 bases from V and 2 bases from J, with 23 bases between. This chain's CDR3 is CSARDLITSTGLPYEQYL. CDR3 nucleotides: TGCAGTGCTAGAGACCTGATTACTAGCACCGGTCTCCCCTACGAGCAGTACCTC.

A remark on this clonotype: Relative to the germline gene, one junction end is altered; a read error may explain this. The rearrangement links TRBV7-9 to TRBJ2-5, with D uncertain. Germline-derived CDR1 and CDR2 are SEHNR and FQNEAQ (reference sequence). The CDR3 has 13 residues. The CDR3, as DNA: TGTGCCAGCAGCTTACAGGCCGAGGAGACCCGGTACTTC. Its translation: CASSLQAEETRYF.

About this clonotype: One end of the junction varies from germline; a read error may be responsible. The rearrangement links TRBV14 to TRBJ2-3; D is undetermined. Germline-derived CDR1 and CDR2 are SGHDN and FVKESK. CDR3 length: 12 amino acids. The CDR3 nucleotides read TGTGCCGGCAGCCAAGATCTAGATACGCAGTATTTT. This translates into CAGSQDLDTQYF. Full variable domain (rest looked up from reference TRBV14 and TRBJ2-3): EAGVTQFPSHSVIEKGQTVTLRCDPISGHDNLYWYRRVMGKEIKFLLHFVKESKQDESGMPNNRFLAERTGGTYSTLKVQPAELEDSGVYFCAGSQDLDTQYFGPGTRLTVL.

This clonotype was picked up many times. V usage is TRBV7-6 and J usage is TRBJ2-1, with D perhaps matching TRBD2 (6 bases). Trimming removed 3 bases at V and 1 base at J, with 13 bases between. CDR3 length: 16 residues. The germline gives CDR1 SGHVS, CDR2 FNYEAQ. The CDR3 spells CASSFPGSVSYNEQFF. CDR3 bases: TGTGCCAGCAGCTTTCCCGGGAGCGTTTCCTACAATGAGCAGTTCTTC.

At least ten counts were recorded for this clonotype. The rearrangement joins TRBV3-1 to TRBJ2-7; TRBD2 is a possible D gene (5 bases). From germline, CDR1 is LGHDT and CDR2 YNNKEL (reference sequence). V lost 4 bases to trimming and J lost 3 bases, with 7 bases between them. This CDR3 region has 12 residues. CDR3: CASSLDYYEQYF. CDR3 coding DNA: TGTGCCAGCAGCCTCGACTACTACGAGCAGTACTTC.

The chain links TRBV12-3 or TRBV12-4 to TRBJ2-3; D is unclear. CDR3 size: 14 residues. The V and J ends lost 0 bases and 6 bases respectively, with 10 bases between them. CDR3 amino acids: CASSLAVPFDTQYF. CDR3 bases: TGTGCCAGCAGTTTAGCAGTACCCTTTGATACGCAGTATTTT.

The sample holds many counts of this clonotype. This chain joins TRBV19 and TRBJ2-6; the D is unclear. Germline-derived CDR1 and CDR2 are LNHDA and SQIVND (reference sequence). The CDR3 is made up of 14 amino acids. The V and J ends lost 8 bases and 0 bases respectively, with 8 bases between them. CDR3 loop: CASGRHSGANVLTF. DNA for the CDR3: TGTGCCAGTGGACGCCACTCTGGGGCCAACGTCCTGACTTTC.

A single count supports this clonotype. Just one base apart from a much larger clone, this may be a read error. This chain joins TRBV11-1 and TRBJ2-7; D is uncertain. This CDR3 is 14 amino acids long. Between the trimmed V and J ends, which lost 5 bases and 6 bases, there was a span of 17 bases. Germline loops: CDR1 SGHAT, CDR2 FQDESV (reference sequence). CDR3 DNA sequence: TGTGCCAGCAGCACCGCGTCGGTACTATTCGAGCAGTACTTC. It is translated as CASSTASVLFEQYF. The full variable domain, completed using reference TRBV11-1 and TRBJ2-7, is EAEVAQSPRYKITEKSQAVAFWCDPISGHATLYWYRQILGQGPELLVQFQDESVVDDSQLPKDRFSAERLKGVDSTLKIQPAELGDSAMYLCASSTASVLFEQYFGPGTRLTVT.

This clonotype was counted once. A much larger clone is a single base away; this may be a read error. The conserved phenylalanine or tryptophan normally closing the CDR3 is absent here, so this likely arose from a read error. This sequence joins TRBV12-3 or TRBV12-4 and TRBJ2-1, with D unclear. Trimming took 3 bases from V and 7 from J, leaving 16 bases between them. CDR3 length: 15 amino acids. Here the CDR3 DNA reads TGTGCCAGCAGTTTCGGGCTCTCAGGCCCGAATGAGCAGTTCCTC. Protein sequence: CASSFGLSGPNEQFL.

In regard to this clonotype: With a far larger clone one base away, a read error is the likely cause. For the CDR3, the DNA is TGTGCCAGCAGTCAAACAGAAGATGGGGGCACTGAAGCTTTCTTT. Its protein is CASSQTEDGGTEAFF. This chain uses TRBV7-9 with TRBJ1-6; weak D call: TRBD1 (5 bases). The closer fit of TRBJ1-1 to the DNA end suggests the J call may be wrong. The CDR3 is 15 amino acids. Germline CDR1 is SEHNR and CDR2 is FQNEAQ (reference sequence).

The table lists this clonotype with many counts. The rearrangement links TRBV3-1 to TRBJ2-1; D is unresolved. The ends were cut back, 8 bases at V and 8 bases at J, with 16 bases in the middle. Germline CDR1 is LGHDT and CDR2 is YNNKEL (reference sequence). This CDR3 comprises 13 residues. CDR3 in DNA: TGTGCCAGCGGGAAAGCCCAGGTCTATGAGCAGTTCTTC. Protein sequence: CASGKAQVYEQFF.

A few counts support this clonotype. This chain connects TRBV7-9 to TRBJ1-2, with a weak D call TRBD1 (5 bases). V shed 6 bases and J shed 1 base, with 21 bases lying between them. Per germline, CDR1 SEHNR and CDR2 FQNEAQ (reference sequence). The CDR3 loop spans 17 amino acids. The CDR3 nucleotides are TGTGCCAGCAGGAAGGTCACAGGAGAAAAGCTTAACTATGGCTACACCTTC. Translation: CASRKVTGEKLNYGYTF.

This clonotype showed up many times. The chain recombines TRBV7-3 with TRBJ2-3, with D unresolved. V was clipped by 2 bases and J by 4 bases, with 13 bases between them. Germline-derived CDR1 and CDR2 are SGHTA and FQGTGA. The CDR3 totals 15 residues. The CDR3 DNA is TGTGCCAGCAGCTTATACGCTAGACGTCCAGATACGCAGTATTTT. Protein: CASSLYARRPDTQYF.

This clonotype was seen ten or more times. One end of the junction varies from germline; a read error may be responsible. V is TRBV29-1 and J is TRBJ2-5, with D possibly called TRBD1 or TRBD2 (6 bases each). The CDR3 runs 11 residues. In germline, CDR1 is SQVTM, CDR2 ANQGSEA. The CDR3 here is CSVSIGGTQYF. For the CDR3, the DNA is TGCAGCGTCTCGATAGGGGGGACCCAGTACTTT.

This clonotype was found many times. The rearrangement joins TRBV5-6 to TRBJ2-1, with 11 bases matching TRBD2. V lost 0 bases and J lost 4; bases outside the gene matches: 3. CDR1 and CDR2 (germline): SGHDT, YYEEEE. The CDR3 covers 16 residues. In DNA, the CDR3 is TGTGCCAGCAGCTTGGCACTAGCGGGAGTATACAATGAGCAGTTCTTC. Translation: CASSLALAGVYNEQFF.

This clonotype has a count of ten or more. This rearrangement joins TRBV10-1 to TRBJ2-1; 8 bases match TRBD2. The CDR3 is 14 residues long. Germline CDR1 WNHNN, CDR2 SYGVQD (reference sequence). Trimming took 4 bases from V and 3 from J; bases not matched to a gene: 2. The CDR3 DNA sequence: TGCGCCAGCAGTGGGGCGGGGGGCTACAATGAGCAGTTCTTC. Amino acids: CASSGAGGYNEQFF.

The sample holds many counts of this clonotype. J is TRBJ2-2 and V is TRBV11-3; TRBD2 matches at 12 bases. J was trimmed by 6 bases and V by 0 bases; bases with no gene match: 8. There are 18 residues in the CDR3. Germline loops: CDR1 SGHNT, CDR2 YENEEA. Here the CDR3 DNA reads TGTGCCAGCAGCTTAGATTTCCGACTAGCGGGAGTTCCCGGGGAGCTGTTTTTT. Amino acid sequence: CASSLDFRLAGVPGELFF.

With regard to this clonotype: Possible read error: a much larger clone is one base away. The chain employs TRBV7-9 and TRBJ2-2; tentatively, D is TRBD1 (6 bases). This CDR3 contains 13 residues. Germline loops: CDR1 SEHNR, CDR2 FQNEAQ (reference sequence). V lost 6 bases and J 7 bases, leaving 12 bases between the germline ends. CDR3 DNA: TGTGCCAGCAGAACAGGGAGAATCGGGGAGCTGTTTTTT. Protein sequence: CASRTGRIGELFF.

This clonotype was found many times. The V call is TRBV20-1, the J call TRBJ2-6; D may be TRBD1 or TRBD2 (5 bases each). V shed 6 bases and J shed 2 bases, with 14 bases lying between them. The CDR3 extends over 15 amino acids. Germline V gene lookup returns CDR1 DFQATT and CDR2 SNEGSKA (reference sequence). This chain's CDR3 is CSAQLRGAGANVLTF. CDR3 nucleotide sequence: TGCAGTGCGCAGTTGCGAGGGGCTGGGGCCAACGTCCTGACTTTC.

This clonotype was found many times. The chain employs TRBV30 and TRBJ2-1, with D maybe TRBD2 (5 bases). CDR3 size: 15 residues. Germline V gives CDR1 GTSNPN, CDR2 SVGIG (reference sequence). Trimming cost V 4 bases and J 0 bases, with 13 bases left between them. The CDR3 DNA reads TGTGCCTGGACGCGGGCGTCGAGCTCCTACAATGAGCAGTTCTTC. This gives the protein CAWTRASSSYNEQFF.

This clonotype has ten or more counts. The V gene is TRBV7-9, the J gene TRBJ2-1, with TRBD2 as a possible D gene (6 bases). Between the trimmed V and J ends, which lost 5 bases and 6 bases, there was a span of 14 bases. The CDR3 consists of 14 residues. Germline V gene lookup returns CDR1 SEHNR and CDR2 FQNEAQ (reference sequence). The CDR3: CASSHPGVRNEQFF. As DNA, the CDR3 is TGTGCCAGCAGCCATCCGGGGGTCCGCAATGAGCAGTTCTTC. Based on the CDR3 plus reference TRBV7-9 and TRBJ2-1, the full variable domain is DTGVSQNPRHKITKRGQNVTFRCDPISEHNRLYWYRQTLGQGPEFLTYFQNEAQLEKSRLLSDRFSAERPKGSFSTLEIQRTEQGDSAMYLCASSHPGVRNEQFFGPGTRLTVL.

Many counts were recorded for this clonotype. The chain joins TRBV11-2 to TRBJ2-5, with TRBD2 matching 9 bases. The CDR3 length is 15 residues. V lost 0 bases, J lost 5 bases, and 4 bases stayed unmatched. Germline lookup yields CDR1 SGHAT and CDR2 FQNNGV. CDR3 sequence (DNA): TGTGCCAGCAGCTTAGAACGCGGGAGGGGTGAGACCCAGTACTTC. Protein: CASSLERGRGETQYF.

This clonotype has just a few counts. V is TRBV29-1 and J is TRBJ2-3; maybe TRBD2 (6 bases). The V and J ends lost 6 bases and 2 bases respectively, with 12 bases between them. CDR1 SQVTM and CDR2 ANQGSEA come from the germline V gene. This CDR3 has 13 amino acids. CDR3: CSVPGLATDTQYF. The DNA of the CDR3 is TGCAGCGTCCCGGGACTTGCCACAGATACGCAGTATTTT.